This TCR beta chain was obtained from a study of T cells in Graves' hyperthyroidism and ophthalmopathy. Findings of the study overall: Prediction of ophthalmopathy progression came a median about 6 months pre-onset.

RNA transcripts gave rise to amplified TCR beta CDR3 regions. In the first-round RT-PCR of the TCR CDR3, the HTBI primer set was used. In TCRdb, the multiplex PCR reads were re-called with MiXCR into one record per CDR3 protein. The table shows hundreds of thousands of distinct CDR3 sequences, with about 18% occurring only once. This clonotype was counted ten times or more. Its target is unknown. Investigators excluded patients with uncontrolled infection, other autoimmune disease, pregnancy or lactation. In making diagnoses, clinical symptoms, serum thyroxine and TRAb, thyroid ultrasound and orbital computed tomography were all used. The source of the PBMCs was 10 ml of fresh peripheral blood. Sequenced input: blood. The TCR originated in a woman under 30 with Graves' hyperthyroidism.

Written as DNA, the CDR3 is TGTGCCAGCAGCGTAGCCCCTGACCTCTCTGGAAACACCATATATTTT. Amino acids: CASSVAPDLSGNTIYF. This sequence joins TRBV9 and TRBJ1-3; the D is unclear. Trimming took off 0 bases at V and 0 bases at J, with 10 bases between the two ends. This CDR3 spans 16 amino acids. Per germline, CDR1 SGDLS and CDR2 YYNGEE.